This TCR beta chain was retrieved from a study of blood T cell repertoires in COVID-19. Study information: The analysed material was cDNA or gDNA that came from T cells, B-cell-depleted T cells, or PBMCs.

The participants were between about 18 and 89 years old and came from under 25 US areas. The CDR3 totals 13 residues. The germline V gene encodes CDR1 GTSNPN and CDR2 SVGIG (reference sequence). The V end was cut by 3 bases, the J end by 3 bases, with 11 bases between. As processed by the authors: Cell counts per sample came from amplifying reference gene primers. Repertoires were generated with immunoSEQ multiplex PCR, while TCRdb's copy carries only in-frame clones and drops some. That table furnishes V, J and clone size, whereas the DNA furnished D and trimming. The data contain some 190,000 clones, 76% of them singletons.

The sequence was collected from a woman aged 50 to 60 with acute COVID-19. Sequences were obtained from PBMCs or T cells enriched from blood (not recorded which). This chain uses TRBV30 with TRBJ1-1; the D is unclear. Here the CDR3 DNA reads TGTGCCTGGAGGCAGTGGAGGGACACTGAAGCTTTCTTT. This gives the protein CAWRQWRDTEAFF.